The 15 T cell receptor beta chains in this list originate from one sample, sequenced in a study of identical twins. TCRdb re-derived calls from the 5' RACE reads in MiXCR, one entry per CDR3 protein. The table records approximately 500,000 distinct CDR3 sequences, 20% to 30% of them present only once. These data also featured in a second study, about T cells expressing NK-cell markers.

Sequences were obtained from CD4+ T cells sorted from blood. The receptors derive from a young woman in good health.

This clonotype was detected only a few times. This rearrangement joins TRBV5-5 to TRBJ1-1; no firm D call. CDR3 length: 12 amino acids. Germline V gives CDR1 SGHKS, CDR2 YYEKEE (reference sequence). V was trimmed by 1 base and J by 5 bases, leaving 6 bases between them. The CDR3 loop is CASSLQRTEAFF. The DNA of the CDR3 is TGTGCCAGCAGCTTGCAACGGACTGAAGCTTTCTTT.

The gene calls are TRBV29-1 and TRBJ2-1; a weak D match, TRBD2 (6 bases). Looked up from germline, CDR1 is SQVTM and CDR2 is ANQGSEA. The CDR3 sequence is 13 residues long. V was pared by 4 bases and J by 1 base, with 8 bases between. In DNA form, the CDR3 reads TGCAGCGTTGGGCGGGAATCCTACAATGAGCAGTTCTTC. It encodes CSVGRESYNEQFF.

This rearrangement joins TRBV5-1 to TRBJ2-2; 8 nucleotides line up with TRBD2. There are 16 residues in the CDR3. J was trimmed by 5 bases and V by 2 bases; bases with no gene match: 8. Germline assignment: CDR1 SGHRS and CDR2 YFSETQ. CDR3 DNA: TGCGCCAGCAGCTTATTGAGCGGGAGTCGGACCGGGGAGCTGTTTTTT. Translated, it gives CASSLLSGSRTGELFF.

About this clonotype: Compared with germline, one end of the junction differs, possibly owing to a read error. The chain employs TRBV11-2 and TRBJ2-3; 13 nucleotides agree with TRBD2. CDR3 size: 16 residues. The V gene's germline CDR1 is SGHAT and CDR2 FQNNGV. The CDR3 protein is CASSFLLAGGGDTRYF. The CDR3 nucleotides read TGTGCCAGCAGCTTCTTACTAGCGGGAGGGGGAGATACGCGGTATTTT.

V is TRBV5-6 and J is TRBJ2-5; 14 bases are a match to TRBD2. The CDR3 covers 17 residues. The germline V gene encodes CDR1 SGHDT and CDR2 YYEEEE. With 4 bases clipped from V and 4 bases from J, the junction kept 9 bases outside the gene matches. The CDR3 sequence: CASSPRGLAGVGETQYF. CDR3 sequence (DNA): TGTGCCAGCAGCCCTCGGGGACTAGCGGGAGTTGGAGAGACCCAGTACTTC.

V is TRBV25-1 and J is TRBJ1-1; 8 bases fit TRBD1. CDR1 MGHDK and CDR2 SYGVNS come from the germline V gene. This CDR3 contains 14 residues. V dropped 5 bases and J dropped 7; count of bases not matched to a gene: 9. Here the CDR3 reads CASSYQGAYREAFF. The CDR3 region has the DNA TGTGCCAGCAGTTATCAGGGGGCTTATCGTGAAGCTTTCTTT. Complete variable domain (other parts from reference TRBV25-1 and TRBJ1-1): EADIYQTPRYLVIGTGKKITLECSQTMGHDKMYWYQQDPGMELHLIHYSYGVNSTEKGDLSSESTVSRIRTEHFPLTLESARPSHTSQYLCASSYQGAYREAFFGQGTRLTVV.

This chain links TRBV11-3 with TRBJ2-3; possibly TRBD2 for D (6 bases). This CDR3 contains 16 residues. Germline CDR1 reads SGHNT; CDR2 reads YENEEA. V lost 5 bases to trimming and J lost 3 bases, with 18 bases between them. CDR3 nucleotide sequence: TGTGCCAGCAGCCCCGGCGGTTGGGGGAGGACAGATACGCAGTATTTT. Translated: CASSPGGWGRTDTQYF.

This clonotype was counted only a few times. This chain uses TRBV5-1 with TRBJ1-3; TRBD1 might be the D (5 bases). Trimming took off 4 bases at V and 7 bases at J, with 18 bases between the two ends. The CDR3 has 15 residues. CDR1 is SGHRS, CDR2 YFSETQ, per germline. For the CDR3, the DNA is TGCGCCAGCAGCCTGGGCGGACAACGTGGGAACACCATATATTTT. It is translated as CASSLGGQRGNTIYF.

The chain links TRBV2 to TRBJ1-2, with no clear D. The CDR3 is 12 residues long. The germline CDR1 and CDR2 sequences are SNHLY and FYNNEI. Trimming took 4 bases from V and 0 from J, leaving 3 bases between them. CDR3 amino acids: CASSVANYGYTF. For the CDR3, the DNA is TGTGCCAGCAGTGTGGCTAACTATGGCTACACCTTC. Looking up the rest from reference TRBV2 and TRBJ1-2 gives the full variable domain: EPEVTQTPSHQVTQMGQEVILRCVPISNHLYFYWYRQILGQKVEFLVSFYNNEISEKSEIFDDQFSVERPDGSNFTLKIRSTKLEDSAMYFCASSVANYGYTFGSGTRLTVV.

This clonotype showed up many times. The chain recombines TRBV20-1 with TRBJ2-1; D not resolved. CDR1 is DFQATT, CDR2 SNEGSKA, per germline (reference sequence). This CDR3 region has 12 residues. The V end was cut by 0 bases, the J end by 4 bases, with 4 bases between. CDR3 in amino acids: CSAREGYNEQFF. CDR3 DNA: TGCAGTGCTAGAGAGGGGTACAATGAGCAGTTCTTC.

The chain carries TRBV18 and TRBJ2-7; D remains unclear. Germline V gene sequence: CDR1 KGHSH, CDR2 LQKENI. V was shortened by 1 base and J by 2 bases, with 15 bases between the two germline ends. The CDR3 length is 16 residues. In DNA form, the CDR3 reads TGTGCCAGCTCACCACTATCCGGCGGCAGCACCTACGAGCAGTACTTC. Protein product: CASSPLSGGSTYEQYF.

The chain has TRBV6-2 or TRBV6-3 and TRBJ2-7; either TRBD1 or TRBD2 may supply D (6 bases each). CDR1 is MNHEY and CDR2 is SVGEGT in the germline V gene. V lost 3 bases and J 4 bases, leaving 13 bases between the germline ends. The CDR3 covers 14 residues. The CDR3 nucleotides read TGTGCCAGCAGTTATTCGGGGGCCCGTTACGAGCAGTACTTC. This encodes CASSYSGARYEQYF.

This chain connects TRBV11-3 to TRBJ1-6; D not resolved. The CDR3 has 14 residues. V was shortened by 1 base and J by 6 bases, with 7 bases between the two germline ends. CDR1 is SGHNT, CDR2 YENEEA, per germline. CDR3 protein: CASSLVGINSPLHF. CDR3 nucleotide sequence: TGTGCCAGCAGCTTAGTTGGCATTAATTCACCCCTCCACTTT.

The V call is TRBV5-1, the J call TRBJ2-7; 9 positions agree with TRBD1. Germline V CDR1 and CDR2: SGHRS, YFSETQ. V lost 4 bases and J lost 5; bases outside the gene matches: 7. The CDR3 sequence is 14 residues long. CDR3 residues: CASSPGQGHDEQYF. The CDR3 DNA is TGCGCCAGCAGCCCGGGACAGGGTCATGACGAGCAGTACTTC.

The chain combines TRBV29-1 with TRBJ2-7; the D gene is possibly TRBD1 (6 bases). Trimming pared 7 bases from V and 5 bases from J, leaving 18 bases between. The CDR3 spans 13 residues. Per germline, CDR1 SQVTM and CDR2 ANQGSEA. The CDR3 nucleotides are TGCAGCGGAACAGGGAGCTCTCTGGACGAGCAGTACTTC. It translates to CSGTGSSLDEQYF.